This T cell receptor beta chain was found in a study of human T cells and chemical hapten exposure. This clonotype was counted only a few times. The length of the CDR3 is 15 residues. The trim removed 0 bases at V and 4 bases at J, leaving 4 bases unmatched. CDR1 SGHRS and CDR2 YFSETQ come from the germline V gene. In TCRdb, the RACE reads were re-called with MiXCR into one record per CDR3 protein. The sample includes some 170,000 distinct CDR3 sequences, 20% to 25% seen only once; the top ten take under 8.5%. Time point described: patch test 1, 2 weeks after DPC sensitization. Documented treatment: therapeutic diphenylcyclopropenone sensitization with weekly scalp DPC.

Here the sequenced sample was whole blood, taken in connection with sensitization to the hapten diphenylcyclopropenone (DPC). This chain uses TRBV5-1 with TRBJ2-3, with TRBD2 identical over 8 bases. The origin of this receptor is a woman aged 45 to 65 with alopecia areata. Some clones in this sample may be carry-over from other donors' samples. This CDR3 is CASSLGLARADTQYF. The DNA of the CDR3 is TGCGCCAGCAGCTTGGGACTAGCGAGGGCAGATACGCAGTATTTT.